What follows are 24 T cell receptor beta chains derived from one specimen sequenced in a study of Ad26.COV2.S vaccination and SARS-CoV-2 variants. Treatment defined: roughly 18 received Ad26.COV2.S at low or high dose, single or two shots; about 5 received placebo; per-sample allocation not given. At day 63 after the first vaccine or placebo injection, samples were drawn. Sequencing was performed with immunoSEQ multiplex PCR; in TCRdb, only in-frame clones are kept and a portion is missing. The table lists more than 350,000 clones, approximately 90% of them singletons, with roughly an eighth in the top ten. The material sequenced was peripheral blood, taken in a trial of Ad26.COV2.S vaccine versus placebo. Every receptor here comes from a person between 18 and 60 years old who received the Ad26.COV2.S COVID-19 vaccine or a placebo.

For the CDR3, the DNA is TGTGCCACCAGTTTCGCGGGAGGGCAGTACAATGAGCAGTTCTTC. It specifies CATSFAGGQYNEQFF. The chain combines TRBV24-1 with TRBJ2-1, with 9 bases identical to TRBD2. CDR1 and CDR2 from the germline V gene are KGHDR and SFDVKD. CDR3 length: 15 residues. V shed 6 bases, J shed 4 bases, and the junction held 6 bases outside the gene matches.

CDR3 DNA sequence: TGTGCCAGCAGCCCATATTCGGGCAGGGGTAGAGGCTACACCTTC. Protein product: CASSPYSGRGRGYTF. The chain joins TRBV3-1 (or the pseudogene TRBV3-2) to TRBJ1-2; D might be TRBD1 (6 bases). The length of the CDR3 is 15 residues. CDR1 LGHDT and CDR2 YNNKEL come from the germline V gene (reference sequence). V shed 4 bases and J shed 8 bases, with 20 bases lying between them.

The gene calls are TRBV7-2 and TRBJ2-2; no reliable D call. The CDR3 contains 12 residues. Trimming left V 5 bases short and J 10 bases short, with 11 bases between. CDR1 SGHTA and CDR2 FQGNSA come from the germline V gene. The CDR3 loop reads CASSMSWAELFF. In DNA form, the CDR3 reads TGTGCCAGCAGCATGTCGTGGGCGGAGCTGTTTTTT.

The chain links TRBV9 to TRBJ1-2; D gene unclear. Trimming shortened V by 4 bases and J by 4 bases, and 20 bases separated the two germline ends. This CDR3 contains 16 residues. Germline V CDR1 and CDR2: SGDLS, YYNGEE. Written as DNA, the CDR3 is TGTGCCAGCAGCACCGACGCGGGCAGACCGACCTATGGCTACACCTTC. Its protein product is CASSTDAGRPTYGYTF.

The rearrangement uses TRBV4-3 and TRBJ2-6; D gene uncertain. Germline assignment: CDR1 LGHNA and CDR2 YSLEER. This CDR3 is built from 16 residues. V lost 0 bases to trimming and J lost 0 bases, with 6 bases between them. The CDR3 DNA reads TGCGCCAGCAGCCAAGAGGGGAACTCTGGGGCCAACGTCCTGACTTTC. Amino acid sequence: CASSQEGNSGANVLTF.

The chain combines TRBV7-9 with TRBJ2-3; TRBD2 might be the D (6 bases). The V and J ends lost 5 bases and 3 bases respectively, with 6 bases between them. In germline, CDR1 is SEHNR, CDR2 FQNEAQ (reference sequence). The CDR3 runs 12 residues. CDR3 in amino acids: CASSRETDTQYF. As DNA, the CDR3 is TGTGCCAGCAGCCGGGAGACAGATACGCAGTATTTT. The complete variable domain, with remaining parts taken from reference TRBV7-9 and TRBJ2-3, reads DTGVSQNPRHKITKRGQNVTFRCDPISEHNRLYWYRQTLGQGPEFLTYFQNEAQLEKSRLLSDRFSAERPKGSFSTLEIQRTEQGDSAMYLCASSRETDTQYFGPGTRLTVL.

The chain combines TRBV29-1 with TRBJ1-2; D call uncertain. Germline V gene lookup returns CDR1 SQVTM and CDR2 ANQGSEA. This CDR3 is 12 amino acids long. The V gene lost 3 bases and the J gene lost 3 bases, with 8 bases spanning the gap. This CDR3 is CSVEVSYYGYTF. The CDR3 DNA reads TGCAGCGTTGAGGTCAGCTACTATGGCTACACCTTC.

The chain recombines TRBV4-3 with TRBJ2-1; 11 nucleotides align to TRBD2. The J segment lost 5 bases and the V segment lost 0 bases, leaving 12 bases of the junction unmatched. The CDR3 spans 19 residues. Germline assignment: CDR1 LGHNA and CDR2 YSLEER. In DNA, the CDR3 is TGCGCCAGCAGCCAAGAGAGCCTAGCGGGAGGTAACCCTAACAATGAGCAGTTCTTC. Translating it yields CASSQESLAGGNPNNEQFF.

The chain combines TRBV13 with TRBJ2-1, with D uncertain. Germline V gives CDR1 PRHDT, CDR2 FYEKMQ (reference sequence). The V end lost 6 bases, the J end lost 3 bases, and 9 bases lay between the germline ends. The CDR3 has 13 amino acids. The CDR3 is CASSITVYNEQFF. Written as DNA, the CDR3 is TGTGCCAGCAGTATTACGGTCTACAATGAGCAGTTCTTC. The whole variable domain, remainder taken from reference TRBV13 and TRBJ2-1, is AAGVIQSPRHLIKEKRETATLKCYPIPRHDTVYWYQQGPGQDPQFLISFYEKMQSDKGSIPDRFSAQQFSDYHSELNMSSLELGDSALYFCASSITVYNEQFFGPGTRLTVL.

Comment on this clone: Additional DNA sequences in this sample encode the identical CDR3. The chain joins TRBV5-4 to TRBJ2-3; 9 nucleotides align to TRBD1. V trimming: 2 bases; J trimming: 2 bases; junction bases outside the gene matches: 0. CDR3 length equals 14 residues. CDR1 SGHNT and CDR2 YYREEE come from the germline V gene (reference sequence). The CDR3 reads CASSLQGATDTQYF. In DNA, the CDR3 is TGTGCCAGCAGCTTACAGGGGGCCACAGATACGCAGTATTTT.

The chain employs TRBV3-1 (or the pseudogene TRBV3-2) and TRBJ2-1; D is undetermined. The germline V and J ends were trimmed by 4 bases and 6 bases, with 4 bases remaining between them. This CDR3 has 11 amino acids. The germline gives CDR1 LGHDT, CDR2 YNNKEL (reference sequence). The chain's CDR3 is CASSLANEQFF. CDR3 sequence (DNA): TGTGCCAGCAGCCTAGCCAATGAGCAGTTCTTC.

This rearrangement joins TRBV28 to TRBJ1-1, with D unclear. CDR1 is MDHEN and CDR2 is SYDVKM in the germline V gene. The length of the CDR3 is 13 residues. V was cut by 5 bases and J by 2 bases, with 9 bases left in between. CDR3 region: CASSPYPNTEAFF. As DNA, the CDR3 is TGTGCCAGCAGTCCCTACCCAAACACTGAAGCTTTCTTT.

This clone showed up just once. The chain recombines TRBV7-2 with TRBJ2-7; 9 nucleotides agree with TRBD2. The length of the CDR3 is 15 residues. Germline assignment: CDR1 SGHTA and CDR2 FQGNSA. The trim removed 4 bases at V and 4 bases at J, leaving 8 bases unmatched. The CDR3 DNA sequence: TGTGCCAGCAGCTCCTTAGCGGGGGCCCCTTACGAGCAGTACTTC. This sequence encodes CASSSLAGAPYEQYF.

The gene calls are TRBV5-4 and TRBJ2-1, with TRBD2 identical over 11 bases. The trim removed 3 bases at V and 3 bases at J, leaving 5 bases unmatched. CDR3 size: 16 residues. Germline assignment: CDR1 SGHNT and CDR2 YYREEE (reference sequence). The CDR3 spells CASSSTSGSGYNEQFF. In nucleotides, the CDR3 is TGTGCCAGCAGCTCCACTAGCGGGAGTGGCTACAATGAGCAGTTCTTC.

CDR3 nucleotides: TGTGCCAGCAGCCAAGATTGGGGGATCACTGAAGCTTTCTTT. This translates into CASSQDWGITEAFF. The V gene is TRBV4-2, the J gene TRBJ1-1, with D possibly matching TRBD1 (5 bases). V was pared by 0 bases and J by 4 bases, with 9 bases between. The CDR3 spans 14 residues. Germline V gene lookup returns CDR1 LGHNA and CDR2 YNFKEQ.

The CDR3 region is CASSFSGERPSSYEQYF. CDR3 in DNA: TGTGCCAGCAGTTTTTCGGGAGAGCGGCCGAGCTCCTACGAGCAGTACTTC. The chain is built from TRBV27 and TRBJ2-7; possibly TRBD2 for D (6 bases). The CDR3 is made up of 17 amino acids. The V end was cut by 3 bases, the J end by 0 bases, with 18 bases between. Germline-derived CDR1 and CDR2 are MNHEY and SMNVEV (reference sequence).

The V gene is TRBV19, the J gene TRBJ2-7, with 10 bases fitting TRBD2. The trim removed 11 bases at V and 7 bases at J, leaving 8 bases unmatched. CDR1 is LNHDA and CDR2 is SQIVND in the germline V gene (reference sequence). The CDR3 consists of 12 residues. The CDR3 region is CASSLAGDEQYF. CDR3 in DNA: TGTGCCTCGAGTCTAGCGGGAGATGAGCAGTACTTC. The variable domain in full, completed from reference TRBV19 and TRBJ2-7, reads DGGITQSPKYLFRKEGQNVTLSCEQNLNHDAMYWYRQDPGQGLRLIYYSQIVNDFQKGDIAEGYSVSREKKESFPLTVTSAQKNPTAFYLCASSLAGDEQYFGPGTRLTVT.

The CDR3 sequence: CAWSRSWASTDTQYF. The CDR3 DNA reads as TGTGCCTGGAGTCGAAGTTGGGCCAGCACAGATACGCAGTATTTT. The V and J genes are TRBV30 and TRBJ2-3; unclear D gene. This CDR3 has 15 residues. CDR1 and CDR2 (germline): GTSNPN, SVGIG (reference sequence). V dropped 2 bases and J dropped 0 bases, with 12 bases sitting between them. The whole variable domain, remainder taken from reference TRBV30 and TRBJ2-3, is SQTIHQWPATLVQPVGSPLSLECTVEGTSNPNLYWYRQAAGRGLQLLFYSVGIGQISSEVPQNLSASRPQDRQFILSSKKLLLSDSGFYLCAWSRSWASTDTQYFGPGTRLTVL.

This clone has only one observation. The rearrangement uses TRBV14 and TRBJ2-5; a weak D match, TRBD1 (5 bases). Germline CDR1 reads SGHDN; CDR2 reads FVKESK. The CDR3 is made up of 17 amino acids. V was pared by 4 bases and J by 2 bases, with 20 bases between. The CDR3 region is CASSPRVGAPLQETQYF. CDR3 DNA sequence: TGTGCCAGCAGCCCCAGAGTAGGGGCCCCTTTACAAGAGACCCAGTACTTC.

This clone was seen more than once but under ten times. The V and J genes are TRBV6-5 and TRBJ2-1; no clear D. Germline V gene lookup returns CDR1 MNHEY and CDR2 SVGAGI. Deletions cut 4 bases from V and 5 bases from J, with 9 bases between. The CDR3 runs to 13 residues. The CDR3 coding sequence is TGTGCCAGCAGTTCAGGCGCGGACAATGAGCAGTTCTTC. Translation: CASSSGADNEQFF.

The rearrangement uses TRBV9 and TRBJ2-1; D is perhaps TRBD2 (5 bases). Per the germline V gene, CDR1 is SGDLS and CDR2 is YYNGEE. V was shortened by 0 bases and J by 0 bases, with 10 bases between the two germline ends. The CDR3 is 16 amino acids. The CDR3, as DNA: TGTGCCAGCAGCGTAGATGGACTCGGCTCCTACAATGAGCAGTTCTTC. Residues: CASSVDGLGSYNEQFF.

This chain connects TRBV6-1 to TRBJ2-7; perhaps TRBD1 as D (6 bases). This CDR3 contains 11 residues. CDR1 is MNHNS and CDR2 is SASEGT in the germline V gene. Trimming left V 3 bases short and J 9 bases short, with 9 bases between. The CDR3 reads CASSDRGWQYF. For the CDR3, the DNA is TGTGCCAGCAGTGACAGGGGTTGGCAGTACTTC.

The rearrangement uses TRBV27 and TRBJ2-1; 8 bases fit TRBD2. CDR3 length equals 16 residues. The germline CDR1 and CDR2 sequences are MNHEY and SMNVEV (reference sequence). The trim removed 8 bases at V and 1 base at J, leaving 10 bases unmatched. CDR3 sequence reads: CASAGGNVWSYNEQFF. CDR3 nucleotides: TGTGCCAGCGCGGGAGGTAATGTCTGGTCCTACAATGAGCAGTTCTTC.

The CDR3 sequence: CASSHGTAKVSNQPQHF. CDR3 nucleotides: TGCGCCAGCAGTCACGGGACAGCCAAGGTTAGCAATCAGCCCCAGCATTTT. This rearrangement joins TRBV23-1 to TRBJ1-5, with 7 bases lining up with TRBD1. TRBV23-1 is placed among ORFs of uncertain function. The CDR3 covers 17 residues. V lost 3 bases and J lost 0; bases outside the gene matches: 8.